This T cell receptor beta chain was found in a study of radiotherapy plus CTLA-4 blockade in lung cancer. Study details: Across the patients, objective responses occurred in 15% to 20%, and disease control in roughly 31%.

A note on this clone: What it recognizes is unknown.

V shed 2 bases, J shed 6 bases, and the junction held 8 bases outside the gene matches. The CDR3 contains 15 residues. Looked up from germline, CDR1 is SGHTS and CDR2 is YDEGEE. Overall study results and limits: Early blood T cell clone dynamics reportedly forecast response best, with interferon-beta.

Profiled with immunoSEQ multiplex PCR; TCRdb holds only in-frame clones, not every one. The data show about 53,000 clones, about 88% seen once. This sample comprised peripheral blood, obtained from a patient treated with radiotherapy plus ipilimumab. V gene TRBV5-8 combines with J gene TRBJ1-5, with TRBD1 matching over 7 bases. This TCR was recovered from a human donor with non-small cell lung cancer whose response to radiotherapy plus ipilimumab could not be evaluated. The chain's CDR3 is CASSLGQGDVQPQHF. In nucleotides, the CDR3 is TGTGCCAGCAGCTTAGGGCAGGGGGACGTTCAGCCCCAGCATTTT.